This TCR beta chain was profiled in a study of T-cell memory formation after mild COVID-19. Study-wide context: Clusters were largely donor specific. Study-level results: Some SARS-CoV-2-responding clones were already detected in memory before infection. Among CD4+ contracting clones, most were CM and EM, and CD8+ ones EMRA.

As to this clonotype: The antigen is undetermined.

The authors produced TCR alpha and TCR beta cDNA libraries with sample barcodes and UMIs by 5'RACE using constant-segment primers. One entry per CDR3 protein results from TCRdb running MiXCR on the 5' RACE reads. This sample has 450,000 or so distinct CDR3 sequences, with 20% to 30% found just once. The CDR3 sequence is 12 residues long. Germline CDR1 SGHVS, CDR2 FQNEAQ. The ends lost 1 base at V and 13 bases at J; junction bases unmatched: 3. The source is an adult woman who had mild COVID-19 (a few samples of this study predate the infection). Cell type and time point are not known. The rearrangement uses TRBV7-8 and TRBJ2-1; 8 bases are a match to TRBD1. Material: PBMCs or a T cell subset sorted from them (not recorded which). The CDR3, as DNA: TGTGCCAGCAGCTTAGGGGGGACAGGACAGTTCTTC. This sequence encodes CASSLGGTGQFF.